This T cell receptor (beta chain) was captured by sequencing in a study of cytomegalovirus exposure and HLA in healthy donors. Donors likely had unrecorded immune exposures despite being nominally healthy when sampled. The study, taken as a whole, reports: In vitro experiments confirmed that a few CMV-associated chains were specific for CMV antigens. Some TCR beta chains (roughly 160 of them) were listed as cytomegalovirus-associated.

V lost 6 bases and J 2 bases, leaving 13 bases between the germline ends. This CDR3 has 14 residues. CDR1 is MNHEY and CDR2 is SVGAGI in the germline V gene. The count of this clone is one. The antigen is not known. The conserved closing phenylalanine or tryptophan is absent in this CDR3, likely reflecting a read error. The PCR was carried out with 60 Vbeta primers and 13 Jbeta primers. The method was immunoSEQ multiplex PCR; TCRdb's version includes in-frame clones alone and lacks a portion of them. This table holds 77,000 or so clones, about 80% found once. The gene calls are TRBV6-5 and TRBJ1-2; tentatively, D is TRBD1 (5 bases). Sequencing input: PBMCs. The receptor was derived from a woman between 40 and 55 years old in good health and CMV-seronegative. Written as DNA, the CDR3 is TGTGCCAGCAGGGACATTACCCGGAACTATGGCTACACCCTC. It translates to CASRDITRNYGYTL.